Below, 20 T cell receptor beta chains from the same sample are listed, as sequenced in a study of blood T cell repertoires in COVID-19. Clones were read by immunoSEQ multiplex PCR, and TCRdb kept only the in-frame ones, dropping some. The sample records under 300,000 clones, 86% being singletons. The source material was peripheral blood. The receptor set was obtained from a woman aged 70-85 years with COVID-19, enrolled during active disease.

This chain joins TRBV9 and TRBJ2-3, with 8 positions matching TRBD2. The CDR3 totals 15 residues. Germline loops: CDR1 SGDLS, CDR2 YYNGEE. With 3 bases clipped from V and 6 bases from J, the junction kept 9 bases outside the gene matches. CDR3 nucleotide sequence: TGTGCCAGCAGCGCCAGCGGGGGAGTGATGGATACGCAGTATTTT. Translation gives CASSASGGVMDTQYF.

The chain is built from TRBV12-3 or TRBV12-4 and TRBJ1-2; tentative D call: TRBD1 (6 bases). Trimming shortened V by 6 bases and J by 8 bases, and 16 bases separated the two germline ends. The CDR3 is 13 amino acids. The CDR3 nucleotides read TGTGCCAGCAGCTTGGACAGTTCGGGGGGCTACACCTTC. Protein product: CASSLDSSGGYTF.

In this sample, this clone turned up once. The rearrangement links TRBV21-1 to TRBJ1-2; the table's TRBD1 call for D was not verified on the DNA. TRBV21-1 is listed as a pseudogene. The CDR3 extends over 18 amino acids. The CDR3 sequence: CASSTKGQGIRANYGYTF. CDR3 nucleotide sequence: TGTGCCAGCAGCACGAAAGGACAGGGAATTAGGGCTAACTATGGCTACACCTTC.

J is TRBJ2-3 and V is TRBV5-4; TRBD2 matches 8 bases. Germline trimming cut 0 bases from V and 0 bases from J; bases unmatched to any gene: 6. This CDR3 comprises 17 residues. Germline V gene lookup returns CDR1 SGHNT and CDR2 YYREEE (reference sequence). DNA of the CDR3: TGTGCCAGCAGCTTGGCCGGGCGGGGGGCTAGCACAGATACGCAGTATTTT. Protein sequence: CASSLAGRGASTDTQYF.

A single count supports this clone. The chain combines TRBV7-2 with TRBJ2-2; 15 bases match TRBD2. J was trimmed by 7 bases and V by 6 bases; bases with no gene match: 9. The CDR3 is made up of 17 amino acids. Looked up from germline, CDR1 is SGHTA and CDR2 is FQGNSA. The CDR3, as DNA: TGTGCCAGCAGTTACGGACTAGCGGGGGGGCATGGCGGGGAGCTGTTTTTT. Encoded protein: CASSYGLAGGHGGELFF.

The V gene is TRBV7-8, the J gene TRBJ2-6; D perhaps matches TRBD1 (6 bases). The CDR3 totals 14 residues. The V gene lost 11 bases and the J gene lost 1 base, with 12 bases spanning the gap. Germline V lookup: CDR1 SGHVS, CDR2 FQNEAQ. The CDR3 region is CAGTRGSGANVLTF. The DNA of the CDR3 is TGTGCCGGGACCAGGGGATCTGGGGCCAACGTCCTGACTTTC.

This clone was recorded once. The genes are TRBV15 and TRBJ1-1; TRBD1 matches 9 bases. Germline assignment: CDR1 LNHNV and CDR2 YYDKDF (reference sequence). The CDR3 covers 16 residues. The J segment lost 3 bases and the V segment lost 0 bases, leaving 5 bases of the junction unmatched. The CDR3 sequence is CATSREGDRDYTEAFF. The CDR3, as DNA: TGTGCCACCAGCAGAGAGGGGGACAGGGACTACACTGAAGCTTTCTTT.

This clone appeared a single time. This rearrangement joins TRBV7-7 to TRBJ1-5, with 8 bases that match TRBD1. This CDR3 is built from 16 residues. Germline assignment: CDR1 SSHAT and CDR2 FNYEAQ (reference sequence). The trim removed 5 bases at V and 3 bases at J, leaving 9 bases unmatched. CDR3 sequence (DNA): TGTGCCAGCAGCGGATCAGGGGGCCCTACCAATCAGCCCCAGCATTTT. It is translated as CASSGSGGPTNQPQHF. The full variable domain, completed using reference TRBV7-7 and TRBJ1-5, is GAGVSQSPRYKVTKRGQDVTLRCDPISSHATLYWYQQALGQGPEFLTYFNYEAQPDKSGLPSDRFSAERPEGSISTLTIQRTEQRDSAMYRCASSGSGGPTNQPQHFGDGTRLSIL.

This clone has a single count. The chain carries TRBV2 and TRBJ2-2; 8 bases fit TRBD2. Germline loops: CDR1 SNHLY, CDR2 FYNNEI. The CDR3 runs 15 residues. V gave up 2 bases and J gave up 4 bases; unmatched junction bases: 3. The DNA for the CDR3 is TGTGCCAGCAGTGAACCGGGGGGGCGCACCGGGGAGCTGTTTTTT. Protein: CASSEPGGRTGELFF. Variable domain in full (rest from reference TRBV2 and TRBJ2-2): EPEVTQTPSHQVTQMGQEVILRCVPISNHLYFYWYRQILGQKVEFLVSFYNNEISEKSEIFDDQFSVERPDGSNFTLKIRSTKLEDSAMYFCASSEPGGRTGELFFGEGSRLTVL.

V gene TRBV23-1 combines with J gene TRBJ1-1; 9 bases line up with TRBD1. TRBV23-1 carries the ORF label, with uncertain function. The trim removed 6 bases at V and 0 bases at J, leaving 17 bases unmatched. The CDR3 runs 19 residues. The CDR3 is CASSLEARDRELLNTEAFF. For the CDR3, the DNA is TGCGCCAGCAGCCTAGAGGCGAGGGACAGGGAGCTCCTGAACACTGAAGCTTTCTTT.

The V gene is TRBV6-1, the J gene TRBJ2-3, with 12 positions matching TRBD2. The CDR3 runs to 15 residues. Germline CDR1 reads MNHNS; CDR2 reads SASEGT. V gave up 2 bases and J gave up 9 bases; unmatched junction bases: 6. The CDR3 DNA sequence: TGTGCCAGCAGTGAACTAGCGGGGGGGCAAGGCACGCAGTATTTT. This sequence encodes CASSELAGGQGTQYF.

This chain uses TRBV27 with TRBJ2-5, with 13 bases identical to TRBD2. Germline V gives CDR1 MNHEY, CDR2 SMNVEV (reference sequence). Trimming at V came to 0 bases and at J to 1 base, leaving 8 bases not matched to a gene. This CDR3 region has 19 residues. The CDR3 DNA sequence: TGTGCCAGCAGTTTATCGGGACTAGCGGGGTTAACCCTCCAAGAGACCCAGTACTTC. It codes for CASSLSGLAGLTLQETQYF.

CDR3: CASSSLSGGYNEQFF. The DNA for the CDR3 is TGTGCCAGCAGCAGTCTTTCAGGGGGGTACAATGAGCAGTTCTTC. This chain connects TRBV9 to TRBJ2-1; maybe TRBD1 (7 bases). The V gene lost 4 bases and the J gene lost 4 bases, with 15 bases spanning the gap. The CDR3 extends over 15 amino acids. Germline CDR1 reads SGDLS; CDR2 reads YYNGEE.

The table lists this clone with a few counts. The rearrangement links TRBV3-1 (or the pseudogene TRBV3-2) to TRBJ2-1; tentative D call: TRBD1 (6 bases). There are 16 residues in the CDR3. Germline loops: CDR1 LGHDT, CDR2 YNNKEL (reference sequence). With 2 bases removed from V and 4 bases from J, the gap between germline ends came to 15 bases. The CDR3 DNA sequence: TGTGCCAGCAGCCAAAGAACAGGGATTGGATACAATGAGCAGTTCTTC. It codes for CASSQRTGIGYNEQFF.

This chain uses TRBV7-6 with TRBJ2-3; no clear D gene. V lost 5 bases and J 0 bases, leaving 18 bases between the germline ends. This CDR3 region has 17 residues. CDR1 and CDR2 from the germline V gene are SGHVS and FNYEAQ. In nucleotides, the CDR3 is TGTGCCAGCAGCCAACCGCCTTTTGGCCCTAGCACAGATACGCAGTATTTT. Amino acids: CASSQPPFGPSTDTQYF.

V usage is TRBV2 and J usage is TRBJ1-5; D not certain. CDR1 and CDR2 (germline): SNHLY, FYNNEI. The V end lost 0 bases, the J end lost 9 bases, and 9 bases lay between the germline ends. CDR3 size: 13 residues. The CDR3 loop reads CASSEATGLPQHF. In DNA, the CDR3 is TGTGCCAGCAGTGAAGCCACTGGGCTGCCCCAGCATTTT. The full variable domain, in which reference TRBV2 and TRBJ1-5 provide the parts outside the CDR3, is EPEVTQTPSHQVTQMGQEVILRCVPISNHLYFYWYRQILGQKVEFLVSFYNNEISEKSEIFDDQFSVERPDGSNFTLKIRSTKLEDSAMYFCASSEATGLPQHFGDGTRLSIL.

This clone was detected once. In DNA, the CDR3 is TGTGCCAGCAGCCAAGGCGCATCAGGGGAGCAGCCCCAGCATTTT. Its translation is CASSQGASGEQPQHF. The rearrangement links TRBV3-1 (or the pseudogene TRBV3-2) to TRBJ1-5, with a possible D match to TRBD1 (6 bases). V lost 1 base and J lost 7, with 14 bases in between. The CDR3 consists of 15 residues. Germline-derived CDR1 and CDR2 are LGHDT and YNNKEL (reference sequence).

This chain uses TRBV7-8 with TRBJ1-1; 7 bases are shared with TRBD1. The CDR3 length is 14 residues. Germline V gene sequence: CDR1 SGHVS, CDR2 FQNEAQ. V dropped 4 bases and J dropped 11; count of bases not matched to a gene: 13. The CDR3 DNA sequence: TGTGCCAGCAGCTACACCCTTTCACAGGGGTGGGCTTTCTTT. Translated: CASSYTLSQGWAFF.

The chain recombines TRBV9 with TRBJ1-3; no clear D. The germline V and J ends were trimmed by 0 bases and 0 bases, with 10 bases remaining between them. Germline-derived CDR1 and CDR2 are SGDLS and YYNGEE. There are 16 residues in the CDR3. DNA for the CDR3: TGTGCCAGCAGCGTAGCGAGTGAATTCTCTGGAAACACCATATATTTT. The encoded protein is CASSVASEFSGNTIYF.

In DNA form, the CDR3 reads TGTGCCAGCAGTAGGGGTTTATATCAGCCCCAGCATTTT. This codes for CASSRGLYQPQHF. The chain joins TRBV28 to TRBJ1-5, with a weak D call TRBD1 (5 bases). Trimming removed 5 bases from V and 5 bases from J, with 10 bases in between. CDR1 is MDHEN and CDR2 is SYDVKM in the germline V gene. The CDR3 consists of 13 residues.